A selection of T cell receptor beta chains follows, all from one sample in a study of blood T cell repertoires in COVID-19. Profiled with immunoSEQ multiplex PCR; TCRdb holds only in-frame clones, not every one. Altogether approximately 240,000 clones are present, approximately 90% being singletons, with the ten largest covering approximately 2%. Specimen: peripheral blood. The receptor source for this set is a middle-aged woman who had recovered from COVID-19. CDR3s include the opening cysteine and the closing phenylalanine or tryptophan. The D gene is left open where the match is weak. The listing skips clone size in some rows; elsewhere it reads once, few, many or a size class.

size: -
J: TRBJ2-7
V: TRBV4-3
D: TRBD1
CDR3: CASSEDPRGLLSEQYF
DNA: TGCGCCAGCAGCGAGGACCCCAGGGGGCTTTTATCCGAGCAGTACTTC

size: once
J: TRBJ2-7
V: TRBV2
D: TRBD1
CDR3: CASKLGQGIIEQYF
DNA: TGTGCCAGCAAGCTTGGACAGGGAATCATCGAGCAGTACTTC

size: -
J: TRBJ1-4
V: TRBV9
D: -
CDR3: CASSVAAQGGIEKLFF
DNA: TGTGCCAGCAGCGTAGCTGCCCAGGGCGGGATTGAAAAACTGTTTTTT

size: -
J: TRBJ1-3
V: TRBV3-1/TRBV3-2
D: TRBD1
CDR3: CASSLTTGRGNTIYF
DNA: TGTGCCAGCAGCCTCACGACAGGGCGAGGAAACACCATATATTTT

size: once
J: TRBJ2-3
V: TRBV2
D: TRBD2
CDR3: CASSGEAGGTDTQYF
DNA: TGTGCCAGCAGTGGGGAAGCGGGGGGCACAGATACGCAGTATTTT

size: -
J: TRBJ2-2
V: TRBV7-9
D: -
CDR3: CASSLEAGRPTGELFF
DNA: TGTGCCAGCAGCTTAGAGGCAGGGCGGCCCACCGGGGAGCTGTTTTTT

size: -
J: TRBJ2-3
V: TRBV5-1
D: -
CDR3: CASSLAGAPAKADTQYF
DNA: TGCGCCAGCAGCTTGGCTGGGGCCCCAGCTAAGGCAGATACGCAGTATTTT

size: -
J: TRBJ2-7
V: TRBV27
D: TRBD1
CDR3: CASSRGQSYEQYF
DNA: TGTGCCAGCAGCAGGGGACAGTCCTACGAGCAGTACTTC

size: -
J: TRBJ2-1
V: TRBV9
D: -
CDR3: CASSVASSYGNEQFF
DNA: TGTGCCAGCAGCGTCGCTAGCAGTTATGGCAATGAGCAGTTCTTC

size: -
J: TRBJ2-6
V: TRBV19
D: TRBD2
CDR3: CATRGARGANVLTF
DNA: TGTGCCACGCGGGGGGCGCGGGGGGCCAACGTCCTGACTTTC

size: -
J: TRBJ1-4
V: TRBV18
D: TRBD1
CDR3: CASSKPGTGFEKLFF
DNA: TGTGCCAGCTCAAAGCCCGGGACAGGGTTCGAAAAACTGTTTTTT

size: -
J: TRBJ2-2
V: TRBV11-1
D: -
CDR3: CASSFRVQTGELFF
DNA: TGTGCCAGCAGCTTCCGTGTACAGACCGGGGAGCTGTTTTTT

size: -
J: TRBJ2-1
V: TRBV7-9
D: -
CDR3: CASSLSHREWANEQFF
DNA: TGTGCCAGCAGCTTATCCCACAGGGAGTGGGCCAATGAGCAGTTCTTC

size: few
J: TRBJ1-2
V: TRBV7-9
D: TRBD1
CDR3: CASSHAGGRNYGYTF
DNA: TGTGCCAGCAGCCACGCAGGGGGGCGGAACTATGGCTACACCTTC

size: -
J: TRBJ2-4
V: TRBV5-1
D: TRBD1
CDR3: CASSPGQGGLAKNIQYF
DNA: TGCGCCAGCAGCCCCGGACAGGGGGGACTAGCCAAAAACATTCAGTACTTC

size: -
J: TRBJ2-1
V: TRBV12-3/TRBV12-4
D: -
CDR3: CASSYGETEQFF
DNA: TGTGCCAGCAGTTACGGGGAGACTGAGCAGTTCTTC

size: many
J: TRBJ2-7
V: TRBV2
D: -
CDR3: CASRGAQGRGEQYF
DNA: TGTGCCAGCAGAGGGGCACAGGGAAGGGGCGAGCAGTACTTC

size: -
J: TRBJ2-6
V: TRBV18
D: TRBD1
CDR3: CASSPLVMGQSSGANVLTF
DNA: TGTGCCAGCTCACCACTGGTTATGGGACAGAGCTCTGGGGCCAACGTCCTGACTTTC

size: -
J: TRBJ2-7
V: TRBV6-5
D: TRBD2
CDR3: CATGSGSRYEQYF
DNA: TGTGCCACAGGGAGCGGGAGTAGGTACGAGCAGTACTTC

size: -
J: TRBJ2-1
V: TRBV5-1
D: TRBD2
CDR3: CASSRIAGGHNEQFF
DNA: TGCGCCAGCAGCAGAATAGCGGGGGGACACAATGAGCAGTTCTTC

size: -
J: TRBJ1-1
V: TRBV9
D: TRBD1
CDR3: CASSVGSGGMNTEAFF
DNA: TGTGCCAGCAGCGTAGGCTCAGGGGGGATGAACACTGAAGCTTTCTTT

size: -
J: TRBJ1-4
V: TRBV27
D: -
CDR3: CASSLMSAANEKLFF
DNA: TGTGCCAGCAGTCTGATGAGTGCAGCGAACGAAAAACTGTTTTTT

size: -
J: TRBJ2-7
V: TRBV7-8
D: -
CDR3: CASSLGAVDYEQYF
DNA: TGTGCCAGCAGCTTAGGCGCGGTGGATTACGAGCAGTACTTC

size: -
J: TRBJ1-2
V: TRBV20-1
D: -
CDR3: CSAGRGYGYTF
DNA: TGCAGTGCTGGTAGGGGCTATGGCTACACCTTC

size: -
J: TRBJ2-2
V: TRBV3-1/TRBV3-2
D: -
CDR3: CASSQANFANTGELFF
DNA: TGTGCCAGCAGCCAAGCCAACTTCGCGAACACCGGGGAGCTGTTTTTT

size: -
J: TRBJ2-7
V: TRBV5-1
D: TRBD1
CDR3: CASHIGTGTYEQYF
DNA: TGCGCCAGCCACATTGGGACAGGGACCTACGAGCAGTACTTC

size: -
J: TRBJ2-7
V: TRBV19
D: TRBD2
CDR3: CASSSLAGGSEQYF
DNA: TGTGCCAGTAGCTCCCTAGCGGGAGGGAGCGAGCAGTACTTC

size: -
J: TRBJ2-7
V: TRBV15
D: -
CDR3: CATSRDRGNYYEQYF
DNA: TGTGCCACCAGCAGAGATCGGGGTAACTACTACGAGCAGTACTTC

size: -
J: TRBJ2-1
V: TRBV19
D: TRBD2
CDR3: CASTPVAGGPRNEQFF
DNA: TGTGCCAGTACCCCCGTAGCGGGAGGGCCAAGGAATGAGCAGTTCTTC

size: -
J: TRBJ1-6
V: TRBV5-6
D: TRBD1
CDR3: CASSLRGGTVSPLHF
DNA: TGTGCCAGCAGCTTGAGAGGGGGCACGGTCTCACCCCTCCACTTT

size: -
J: TRBJ1-2
V: TRBV28
D: TRBD1
CDR3: CASTRDRYGYTF
DNA: TGTGCCAGCACCCGGGACAGATATGGCTACACCTTC

size: -
J: TRBJ1-5
V: TRBV4-1
D: -
CDR3: CASSQRGTNQPQHF
DNA: TGCGCCAGCAGCCAACGGGGGACGAATCAGCCCCAGCATTTT

size: -
J: TRBJ1-6
V: TRBV6-2/TRBV6-3
D: -
CDR3: CASSYSRSGSSYNSPLHF
DNA: TGTGCCAGCAGTTACTCGAGATCCGGGAGCTCCTATAATTCACCCCTCCACTTT

size: -
J: TRBJ1-2
V: TRBV6-5
D: TRBD1
CDR3: CASSYRSRQGNGYTF
DNA: TGTGCCAGCAGTTACCGCAGTCGACAGGGTAACGGCTACACCTTC

size: -
J: TRBJ2-1
V: TRBV25-1
D: TRBD1
CDR3: CASAGTGAHNEQFF
DNA: TGTGCCAGCGCCGGGACAGGGGCGCACAATGAGCAGTTCTTC

size: once
J: TRBJ1-2
V: TRBV6-1
D: -
CDR3: CASSEHKAFGGYTF
DNA: TGTGCCAGCAGTGAACACAAGGCATTCGGGGGCTACACCTTC

size: -
J: TRBJ2-5
V: TRBV18
D: TRBD2
CDR3: CASSPRPAGTSETQYF
DNA: TGTGCCAGCTCACCCCGCCCAGCGGGAACCAGCGAGACCCAGTACTTC

size: once
J: TRBJ1-1
V: TRBV2
D: -
CDR3: CASSEAAQTVGTEAFF
DNA: TGTGCCAGCAGTGAAGCGGCCCAGACAGTAGGCACTGAAGCTTTCTTT

size: -
J: TRBJ1-2
V: TRBV9
D: -
CDR3: CASSRSTSYGYTF
DNA: TGTGCCAGCAGCCGATCTACTTCTTATGGCTACACCTTC

size: -
J: TRBJ1-3
V: TRBV19
D: -
CDR3: CASSISTGSSGNTIYF
DNA: TGTGCCAGTAGTATATCGACAGGTTCCTCTGGAAACACCATATATTTT

size: -
J: TRBJ1-6
V: TRBV27
D: -
CDR3: CASSLGPGAYNSPLHF
DNA: TGTGCCAGCAGTTTAGGACCAGGGGCCTATAATTCACCCCTCCACTTT

size: -
J: TRBJ2-3
V: TRBV5-1
D: TRBD2
CDR3: CASLSGGAGDTQYF
DNA: TGCGCCAGCTTAAGCGGGGGGGCCGGAGATACGCAGTATTTT

size: -
J: TRBJ1-1
V: TRBV9
D: -
CDR3: CASSVRQENTEAFF
DNA: TGTGCCAGCAGCGTGCGACAGGAGAACACTGAAGCTTTCTTT

size: -
J: TRBJ2-5
V: TRBV19
D: -
CDR3: CASSIVTGRQETQYF
DNA: TGTGCCAGTAGTATAGTAACGGGTCGCCAAGAGACCCAGTACTTC

size: once
J: TRBJ1-6
V: TRBV28
D: -
CDR3: CASSGAVGTNYNSPLHF
DNA: TGTGCCAGCAGTGGAGCCGTGGGGACAAATTATAATTCACCCCTCCACTTT

size: -
J: TRBJ2-5
V: TRBV5-4
D: -
CDR3: CASSSPGVLHETQYF
DNA: TGTGCCAGCAGCTCCCCAGGGGTACTCCACGAGACCCAGTACTTC

size: -
J: TRBJ1-6
V: TRBV25-1
D: -
CDR3: CASSERGTASSPLHF
DNA: TGTGCCAGCAGTGAGCGGGGGACCGCCTCCTCACCCCTCCACTTT

size: -
J: TRBJ2-7
V: TRBV5-1
D: TRBD2
CDR3: CASTRGVLAGGYEQYF
DNA: TGCGCCAGCACCCGTGGGGTGCTAGCGGGGGGCTACGAGCAGTACTTC

size: -
J: TRBJ2-5
V: TRBV7-2
D: -
CDR3: CASSLGGQGQETQYF
DNA: TGTGCCAGCAGCTTAGGGGGGCAGGGCCAAGAGACCCAGTACTTC

size: few
J: TRBJ2-1
V: TRBV15
D: TRBD2
CDR3: CATSRDRLAGGVNEQFF
DNA: TGTGCCACCAGCAGAGATCGCCTAGCGGGGGGAGTGAATGAGCAGTTCTTC

size: -
J: TRBJ2-1
V: TRBV11-2
D: -
CDR3: CASSLERGQNNEQFF
DNA: TGTGCCAGCAGCTTAGAGCGGGGGCAGAACAATGAGCAGTTCTTC

size: -
J: TRBJ2-5
V: TRBV20-1
D: -
CDR3: CSASEETQYF
DNA: TGCAGTGCGAGCGAGGAGACCCAGTACTTC

size: few
J: TRBJ1-2
V: TRBV10-3
D: -
CDR3: CAISALQKGGRDGYTF
DNA: TGTGCCATCAGTGCCCTACAGAAGGGAGGGAGAGATGGCTACACCTTC